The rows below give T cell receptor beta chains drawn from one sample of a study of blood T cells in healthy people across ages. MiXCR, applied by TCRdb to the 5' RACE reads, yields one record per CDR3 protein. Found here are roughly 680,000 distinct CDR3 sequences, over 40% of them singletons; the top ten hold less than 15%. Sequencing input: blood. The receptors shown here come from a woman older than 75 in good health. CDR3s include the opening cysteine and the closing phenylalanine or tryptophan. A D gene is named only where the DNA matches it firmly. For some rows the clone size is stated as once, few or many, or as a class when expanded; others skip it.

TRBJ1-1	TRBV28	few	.	TGTGCCAGCAGCGCCGAACCGTTGAGCACTGAAGCTTTCTTT	CASSAEPLSTEAFF
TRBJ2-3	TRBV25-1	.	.	TGTGCCAGCAGTGCGTGGTCAGGCCTCGCCGCAGATACGCAGTATTTT	CASSAWSGLAADTQYF
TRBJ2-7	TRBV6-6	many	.	TGTGCCAGCACCGCAGGGACCGACCCCGCCGAGCAGTACTTC	CASTAGTDPAEQYF
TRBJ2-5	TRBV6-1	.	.	TGTGCCAGCAGTGAAGCCTCAGAAGAGACCCAGTACTTC	CASSEASEETQYF
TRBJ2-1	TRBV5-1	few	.	TGCGCCAGCAGCTTTAGCCTATCATTATCCTACAATGAGCAGTTCTTC	CASSFSLSLSYNEQFF
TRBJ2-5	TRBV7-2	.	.	TGTGCCAGCAGCCTCTACCAGACCCAGTACTTC	CASSLYQTQYF
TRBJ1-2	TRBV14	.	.	TGTGCCAGCAGCCAACAGGGTCTCGGCTACACCTTC	CASSQQGLGYTF
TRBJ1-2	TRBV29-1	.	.	TGCAGCGTTGAAGATCAGGACAGCCACTTCTACACCTTC	CSVEDQDSHFYTF
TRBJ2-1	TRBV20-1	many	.	TGCAGTGCTAGACCCCGACAATGGGAGCAGTTCTTC	CSARPRQWEQFF
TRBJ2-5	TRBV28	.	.	TGTGCCAGCAGTTCATTGCCCCAGTACTTC	CASSSLPQYF
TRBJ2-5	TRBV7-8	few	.	TGTGCCAGCAGCGTCCAAGCGGGTCAAGAGACCCAGTACTTC	CASSVQAGQETQYF
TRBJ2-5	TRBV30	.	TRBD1	TGTGCCTGGAGAGACACAGGGGGCTTAGAGACCCAGTACTTC	CAWRDTGGLETQYF